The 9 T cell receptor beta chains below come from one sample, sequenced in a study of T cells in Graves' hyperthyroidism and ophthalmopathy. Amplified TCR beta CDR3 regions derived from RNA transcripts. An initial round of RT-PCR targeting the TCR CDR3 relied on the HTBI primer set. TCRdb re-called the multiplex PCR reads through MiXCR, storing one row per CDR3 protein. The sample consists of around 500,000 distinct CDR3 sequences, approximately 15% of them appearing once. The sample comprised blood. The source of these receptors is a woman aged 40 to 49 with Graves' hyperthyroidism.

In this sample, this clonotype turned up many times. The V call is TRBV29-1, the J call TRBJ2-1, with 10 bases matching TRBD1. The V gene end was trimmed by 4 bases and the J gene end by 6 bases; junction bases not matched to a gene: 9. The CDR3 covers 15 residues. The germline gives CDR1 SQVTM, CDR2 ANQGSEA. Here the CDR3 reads CSVASTGGRINEQFF. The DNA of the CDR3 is TGCAGCGTTGCATCGACAGGGGGCCGTATCAATGAGCAGTTCTTC.

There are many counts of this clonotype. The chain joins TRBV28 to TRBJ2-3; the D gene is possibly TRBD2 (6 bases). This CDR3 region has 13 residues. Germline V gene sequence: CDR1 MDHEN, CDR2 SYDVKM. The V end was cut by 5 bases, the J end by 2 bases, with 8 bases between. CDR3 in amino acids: CASSSGFTDTQYF. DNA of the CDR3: TGTGCCAGCAGTAGCGGGTTCACAGATACGCAGTATTTT.

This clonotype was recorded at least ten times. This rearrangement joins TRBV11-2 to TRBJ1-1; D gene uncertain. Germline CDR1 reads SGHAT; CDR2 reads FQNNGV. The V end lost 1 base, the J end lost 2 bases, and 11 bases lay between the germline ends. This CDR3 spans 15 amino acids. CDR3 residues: CASSLGVRVNTEAFF. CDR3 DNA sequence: TGTGCCAGCAGCTTAGGAGTCAGAGTTAACACTGAAGCTTTCTTT.

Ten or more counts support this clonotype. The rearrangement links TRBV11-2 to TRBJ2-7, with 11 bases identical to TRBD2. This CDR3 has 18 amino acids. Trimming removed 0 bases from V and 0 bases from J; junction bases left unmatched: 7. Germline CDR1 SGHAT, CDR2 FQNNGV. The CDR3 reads CASSLDRGLAETSYEQYF. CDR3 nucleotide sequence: TGTGCCAGCAGCTTAGATCGGGGACTAGCGGAGACCTCCTACGAGCAGTACTTC.

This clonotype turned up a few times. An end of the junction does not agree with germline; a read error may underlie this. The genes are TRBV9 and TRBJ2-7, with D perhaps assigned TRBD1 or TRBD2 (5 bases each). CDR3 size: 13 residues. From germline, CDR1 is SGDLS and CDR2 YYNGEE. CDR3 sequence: CASSVAVGDEQCF. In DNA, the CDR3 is TGTGCCAGCAGCGTAGCTGTGGGGGACGAGCAGTGCTTC.

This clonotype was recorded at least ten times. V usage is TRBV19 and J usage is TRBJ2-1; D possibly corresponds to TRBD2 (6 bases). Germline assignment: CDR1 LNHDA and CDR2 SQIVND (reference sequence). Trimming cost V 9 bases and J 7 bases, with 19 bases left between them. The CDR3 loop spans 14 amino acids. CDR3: CASGTSLVKNEQFF. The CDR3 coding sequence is TGTGCCAGCGGAACTAGCTTAGTAAAAAATGAGCAGTTCTTC.

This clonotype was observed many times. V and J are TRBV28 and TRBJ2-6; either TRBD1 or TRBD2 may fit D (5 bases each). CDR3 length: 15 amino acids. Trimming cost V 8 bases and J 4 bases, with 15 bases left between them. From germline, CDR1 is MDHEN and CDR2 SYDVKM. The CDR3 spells CASCGAREGANVLTF. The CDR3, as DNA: TGTGCCAGCTGTGGTGCCAGGGAGGGGGCCAACGTCCTGACTTTC.

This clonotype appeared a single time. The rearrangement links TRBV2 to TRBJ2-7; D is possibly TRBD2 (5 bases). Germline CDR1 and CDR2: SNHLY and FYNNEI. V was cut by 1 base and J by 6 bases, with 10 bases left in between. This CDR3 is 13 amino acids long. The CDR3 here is CASSEEHGLEQYF. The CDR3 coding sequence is TGTGCCAGCAGTGAAGAACACGGACTCGAGCAGTACTTC.

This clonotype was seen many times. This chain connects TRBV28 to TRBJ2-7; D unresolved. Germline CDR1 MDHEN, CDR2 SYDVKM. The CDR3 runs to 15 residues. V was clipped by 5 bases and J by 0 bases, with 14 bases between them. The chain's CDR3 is CASSQSPTSSYEQYF. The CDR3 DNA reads TGTGCCAGCAGTCAATCCCCGACAAGCTCCTACGAGCAGTACTTC.